This T cell receptor (beta chain) was identified during a study of T cell clonality in common variable immunodeficiency. Study-wide findings and caveats: What drives increased CVID clonality needs T cell subpopulation sequencing. Shared TCRbeta clones were fewer between CVID subjects than controls.

The sample holds many counts of this clone. The antigen remains unidentified. Sequencing was performed with immunoSEQ multiplex PCR; in TCRdb, only in-frame clones are kept and a portion is missing. The specimen has about 45,000 clones, none found just once. Each donor provided about 4.5 to 8.5 ml of heparinized whole blood. The receptor's source is a person between 18 and 75 years old in good health. Sequenced: peripheral blood mononuclear cells.

The sequenced part of the CDR3 DNA is TGTGCCAGCAGTGACCCTATAGAGGGTGAG. Protein: CASSDPIEGE. The whole CDR3 protein reads CASSDPIEGEQFF. The V and J genes are TRBV6-4 and TRBJ2-1, with D perhaps TRBD2 (5 bases). The read halts 3 residues ahead of the CDR3 end, with the missing end drawn from the germline J gene. The CDR3 runs 13 residues. Germline V gives CDR1 MRHNA, CDR2 SNTAGT. The ends were cut back, 2 bases at V and 9 bases at J, with 11 bases in the middle.